This T cell receptor (beta chain) is drawn from a study of cytomegalovirus exposure and HLA in healthy donors (dated by TCRdb to about 2017). Concerning the study at large: According to an earlier analysis of a few hundred of the donors, about 179 million T cells yielded 117 million unique TCR beta sequences and approximately 280 Gb of sequence data. The aim of the study was to test whether cataloging public T cell receptors could identify signatures of past pathogen exposure. Among 300 to 500 genotyped donors of the cohort, an average of roughly 230,000 unique TCR beta nucleotide sequences was sequenced per donor, of which about 18% were non-productive. To study patterns of TCR occurrence, a later analysis re-analyzed previously published TCR beta repertoires from more than 550 donors and added high-resolution HLA genotyping. An earlier analysis of 587 of the donors used high-throughput TCR beta sequencing to judge whether each TCR beta V gene segment behaved as functional or pseudogenic. The study used immunosequencing to profile the T cell repertoires of approximately 690 subjects and linked those repertoires to cytomegalovirus serostatus. The study combined high-throughput TCR immunosequencing, statistical association of individual TCRs with disease status, and machine learning to predict cytomegalovirus infection status. Donor age, sex, ethnicity and CMV serostatus were collected together with the repertoire data. The later analysis used no new phenotypic data to find candidate immune exposures, relying instead on TCR beta sequences and their occurrence across donors. Every repertoire in the discovery cohort had been generated on one and the same sequencing platform. A later genetic analysis took genome-wide SNP genotypes for about 55% of the roughly 700 donors and used that subset as a discovery cohort. An early release covering 550 to 700 HLA-typed donors comprised about 310 gigabases of sequencing data and some 79 million unique TCR sequences. Among the roughly 370 genotyped donors, roughly 80% belonged to the genetic ancestry cluster associated with self-reported Caucasian donors. Along with the approximately 700-subject first cohort, a separate validation cohort of approximately 110 different subjects was used. The number of donors typed differed by locus, with roughly 620-630 for A, B, C, DRB1 and DQB1, around 560 for DQA1, 600 to 610 for DPA1, and some 440 for DPB1. Five DR-DQ haplotypes were handled as single units for association and clustering, since linkage in the cohort was strong. Both class I and class II loci were covered by HLA typing, at four-digit resolution. Overall study results and their limits: Because the 87-base-pair reads could not distinguish some IMGT-functional V segments, including TRBV6-2 and TRBV6-3, those segments were excluded. It was suggested by the authors that the approach could potentially be generalized to other disease states and immunological phenotypes. Compared with the approximately 720-donor mean, donors in an Asian-associated ancestry cluster had fewer N-insertions in productive TCRs, according to a later genetic analysis. For the cohort, immune exposure information was limited to CMV serostatus. A cluster of highly shared sequence variants was judged likely to be a technical artifact of the sequencing pipeline. Because counts were too low, under 20 rarely observed V segments, including chromosome 9 orphons, were left out of the earlier analysis of 587 of the donors. Most CMV-associated TCR beta chains appeared to be HLA-restricted in a later analysis, and the HLA associations seemed to be driven largely by CMV exposure. According to a later analysis, TCR association rates differed among HLA loci, with DRB1 alleles showing the most associated TCRs and HLA-C alleles showing the fewest. In a later analysis, HLA-associated TCR beta chains showed more clonal expansion and lower generation probabilities than non-associated chains that were equally common. The presence/absence analyses assumed that sequencing depth was roughly uniform across donors, and that assumption may not be true. A further reported finding was that TCR beta sequences accurately predicted the HLA-A and HLA-B alleles for most subjects in the first cohort. Most TCR sequences were observed very rarely across donors, whereas some public TCRs were present in many individuals. An earlier analysis of some 590 of the donors showed that most TCR beta V segments appeared in productive rearrangements either about 90% or about 30% of the time, which broadly matched IMGT annotations. In the study, some 160 TCR beta chains were listed as associated with cytomegalovirus. The cohort was sequenced for TCR beta chains only, and without alpha or paired-chain data the features that could be detected were limited. Assigning TCR associations to individual alleles was difficult when HLA alleles, especially DR and DQ, strongly co-occurred. The classifier was reported to diagnose cytomegalovirus status with high specificity and sensitivity in both the original and validation cohorts. Because HLA typing was missing for some donors at each locus, association tests included only the typed subset. A later analysis reported that several top co-occurrence clusters appeared linked to parvovirus B19, influenza, CMV and Epstein-Barr virus. Correlated functional status among segregating V segments might reflect linkage disequilibrium, but an unknown experimental factor could not be ruled out. In vitro tests confirmed that a few of the cytomegalovirus-associated TCR beta chains recognize cytomegalovirus antigens. A later genetic analysis associated a missense DCLRE1C variant with V-gene and J-gene trimming of TCR beta chains, and an independent cohort replicated the association. In a later analysis, about 16,000 TCR beta sequences were associated with specific HLA alleles at a false discovery rate of 0.05.

A remark on this clone: It has no known antigen specificity. Per-nucleotide qualities are absent, and no much larger clonotype sits a single base away.

The library was generated by the immunoSEQ multiplex PCR assay. The multiplex PCR relied on a mix of 60 forward primers for TCR Vbeta segments and 13 reverse primers for TCR Jbeta segments. The CDR3 region of rearranged TCR beta genes was amplified from genomic DNA by a multiplex PCR assay. On the Illumina HiSeq System, the amplified TCR beta libraries were sequenced as 87-base-pair reads. The authors' analysis ran thus. A later analysis tallied around 80 million unique TCR beta chains across the 550 to 850 repertoires, and some 10 million of those chains were shared by two or more donors. To remove PCR and sequencing errors, raw reads were error-corrected and collapsed into unique sequences using a nearest-neighbor algorithm that merged closely related sequences. V, D and J gene segments were assigned by aligning CDR3 sequences to IMGT reference sequences. For a sequence to be retained, a match of at least six nucleotides was required to both a V gene segment and a J gene segment. A rearrangement was called productive if the CDR3 had no stop codons and remained in frame with V and J, and every other rearrangement was called non-productive. Following IMGT convention, CDR3 was defined as the stretch from the second conserved V-encoded cysteine up to the conserved J-encoded phenylalanine. In an earlier analysis of some 550 of the donors, sequences lacking an unambiguous match to a single V gene segment were excluded. In an earlier analysis of around 600 of the donors, V segments were called functional above 56.7% productive rearrangements and were called segregating when the between-donor standard deviation exceeded 5%. A statistical classification framework was built to diagnose cytomegalovirus status from the catalog of TCR beta chain sequences. In a later analysis, V and J genes were assigned by comparing TCR nucleotide sequences against IMGT/GENE-DB human TR gene sequences. The TCRdist pipeline was used in a later analysis to assign CDR3 sequences and most-parsimonious VDJ recombination scenarios. A later analysis defined each TCR beta chain by its CDR3 amino acid sequence plus V-gene family, and excluded reads lacking a unique V-gene family. In a later analysis, approximately 640 highly shared, low-generation-probability nucleotide sequences were removed to address suspected cross-contamination and a sequencing artifact. For each public chain, a later analysis derived a clonal expansion index from normalized ranks of inferred template counts within each repertoire. Generation probabilities in a later analysis came from a VDJ recombination model fitted to out-of-frame rearrangements, and those results were checked against IGoR. In a later analysis, hypergeometric tests were used to score TCR-TCR, TCR-HLA and TCR-CMV co-occurrence, with a repertoire-size bias correction applied to TCR pairs. False discovery rates were estimated in a later analysis by permuting HLA or CMV assignments 20 times. In a later analysis, co-occurring TCRs were grouped using DBSCAN, and TCRdist sequence similarity was added for clustering within HLA-allele-positive subsets. For co-occurrence clustering, repertoires with fewer than 30,000 or more than 120,000 public chains were excluded, along with five repertoires with anomalous nucleotide sharing. TCRdb holds this immuneACCESS table with in-frame rearrangements only. Some clones are missing; in checked studies, unresolved V genes explain under half, and the rest has no known cause. D and trimming come from the DNA, and the V and J calls and clone size come from that table. In this sample the table shows under 200,000 clones, around 80% of which occur a single time. Jointly, the top ten make up 1.5% to 2.5% of the sample.

The cohort consisted of approximately 670 healthy bone marrow donors. At the time of sampling, every cohort member was nominally healthy, though immune exposures that went unrecorded were likely present. The donor was CMV seronegative and was included in the group of a few hundred seronegative cohort members. A peripheral blood sample was collected from each donor, and TCR beta sequencing was performed on peripheral blood mononuclear cells. The Qiagen DNeasy Blood Extraction Kit was used to extract genomic DNA from the blood cell samples. In the germline V gene (reference sequence), CDR1 corresponds to SEHNR and CDR2 to FQNEAQ. V loses 6 bases, J loses 5 bases, and the germline ends lie 8 bases apart. The CDR3 runs 12 amino acids, cysteine and phenylalanine included. Here the CDR3 DNA is all that survives: 36 bases in frame from base 1.

The chain joins TRBV7-9 to TRBJ2-4; the D region possibly corresponds to TRBD1 (6 bases align). The specimen sequenced was PBMCs. This clonotype originated in a man aged 18-30 years in good health and CMV-seronegative. The bases are TGTGCCAGCAGTTGGACAGAAAACATTCAGTACTTC. This is translated as CASSWTENIQYF.